This entry lists 8 T cell receptor beta chains sequenced from one sample in a study of spatial heterogeneity in lung cancer. Study-wide findings and caveats: Expanded alpha and beta TCR counts within tumors tracked tumor mutation counts.

The sample's time point: sample taken at primary tumor resection. TCRdb re-called the 5' RACE reads through MiXCR, storing one row per CDR3 protein. The sample contains nearly 25,000 distinct CDR3 sequences, around 8.5% of which appear only once. Their specific antigens are unknown. Sequencing used lung tumor tissue, obtained at surgery. Source of these receptors: a male donor with early-stage non-small cell lung cancer.

There are many counts of this clonotype. V usage is TRBV7-3 and J usage is TRBJ1-1; D unclear. Trimming removed 2 bases from V and 6 bases from J, with 10 bases in between. This CDR3 region has 13 residues. The germline V gene encodes CDR1 SGHTA and CDR2 FQGTGA. CDR3: CASSLQSGAEAFF. In DNA, the CDR3 is TGTGCCAGCAGCTTACAATCCGGGGCTGAAGCTTTCTTT.

This clonotype was seen repeatedly, ten times or more. The rearrangement links TRBV4-1 to TRBJ2-2; 9 bases are a match to TRBD1. V gave up 4 bases and J gave up 3 bases; unmatched junction bases: 3. Germline V CDR1 and CDR2: MGHRA, YSYEKL. CDR3 length: 15 amino acids. The CDR3 bases are TGCGCCAGCAGCCCTGGGGACAGGGACACCGGGGAGCTGTTTTTT. Translating gives CASSPGDRDTGELFF.

There are a few counts of this clonotype. A single base separates this from a much larger clone, so it may be a read error. The chain uses TRBV11-1 and TRBJ1-3; D not certain. This CDR3 is 12 amino acids long. Looked up from germline, CDR1 is SGHAT and CDR2 is FQDESV (reference sequence). In nucleotides, the CDR3 is TGTGTCAGCAGCTTCCCCGGAAACACCATATATTTT. The encoded protein is CVSSFPGNTIYF.

This clonotype has at least ten counts. The V and J genes are TRBV19 and TRBJ2-1, with TRBD1 matching 7 bases. V gave up 5 bases and J gave up 8 bases; unmatched junction bases: 9. The germline gives CDR1 LNHDA, CDR2 SQIVND (reference sequence). The CDR3 sequence is 14 residues long. The CDR3 loop is CASSHDRVWDEQFF. CDR3 DNA sequence: TGTGCCAGTAGTCACGACAGGGTATGGGATGAGCAGTTCTTC.

By sample share, this clonotype is medium-sized. The chain links TRBV29-1 to TRBJ2-7; no reliable D call. The germline CDR1 and CDR2 sequences are SQVTM and ANQGSEA. The CDR3 contains 14 residues. Trimming pared 4 bases from V and 7 bases from J, leaving 20 bases between. The CDR3 is CSVGPSVPPGEQYF. CDR3 nucleotide sequence: TGCAGCGTTGGCCCCTCTGTCCCGCCCGGGGAGCAGTACTTC.

The rearrangement uses TRBV20-1 and TRBJ2-1, with a tentative D call TRBD2 (5 bases). CDR1 and CDR2 from the germline V gene are DFQATT and SNEGSKA (reference sequence). With 6 bases removed from V and 2 bases from J, the gap between germline ends came to 14 bases. The CDR3 length is 14 residues. CDR3 loop: CSADHGVPYNEQFF. The CDR3 DNA follows: TGCAGTGCGGATCACGGGGTTCCCTACAATGAGCAGTTCTTC.

The chain couples TRBV3-1 to TRBJ1-2; TRBD1 agrees at 8 bases. This CDR3 is built from 15 residues. Germline CDR1 LGHDT, CDR2 YNNKEL (reference sequence). V was pared by 2 bases and J by 8 bases, with 10 bases of the junction left unmatched. The CDR3 nucleotides read TGTGCCAGCAGCCAATGGACGCCAGGGGGCTTAGGCTACACCTTC. Protein product: CASSQWTPGGLGYTF.

This clonotype was detected ten times or more. This chain links TRBV27 with TRBJ2-7; a weak D match, TRBD2 (5 bases). The CDR3 runs to 15 residues. The germline V and J ends were trimmed by 5 bases and 0 bases, with 14 bases remaining between them. The V gene's germline CDR1 is MNHEY and CDR2 SMNVEV (reference sequence). The CDR3 DNA sequence: TGTGCCAGCAGTCCCCTTGACTATAGCTCCTACGAGCAGTACTTC. It codes for CASSPLDYSSYEQYF.